This T cell receptor beta chain was profiled in a study of blood T cell repertoires in COVID-19. Turning to the study itself: Acute and convalescent COVID-19 specimens originated in the United States, Italy and Spain. In each case, the material was cDNA or gDNA derived from T cells, B-cell-depleted T cells, or PBMCs.

Original data processing: From reference gene primer amplification, estimates of nucleated cell counts were derived. Sequencing was performed with immunoSEQ multiplex PCR; in TCRdb, only in-frame clones are kept and a portion is missing. V and J calls and clone size come straight from that table; D and trimming were deduced from the DNA. This table has around 300,000 clones, roughly 89% appearing once. The Seattle site enrolled patients during active infection and followed them longitudinally. Germline V gene lookup returns CDR1 SGHRS and CDR2 YFSETQ. V shed 7 bases, J shed 0 bases, and the junction held 3 bases outside the gene matches. This CDR3 is built from 13 residues.

The source material was peripheral blood. This receptor was identified in a woman aged 40 to 55 with COVID-19, enrolled during active disease. The chain has TRBV5-1 and TRBJ2-5; 7 bases are shared with TRBD2. In DNA, the CDR3 is TGCGCCAGCGGGGAGGGGTACCAAGAGACCCAGTACTTC. Translating gives CASGEGYQETQYF.